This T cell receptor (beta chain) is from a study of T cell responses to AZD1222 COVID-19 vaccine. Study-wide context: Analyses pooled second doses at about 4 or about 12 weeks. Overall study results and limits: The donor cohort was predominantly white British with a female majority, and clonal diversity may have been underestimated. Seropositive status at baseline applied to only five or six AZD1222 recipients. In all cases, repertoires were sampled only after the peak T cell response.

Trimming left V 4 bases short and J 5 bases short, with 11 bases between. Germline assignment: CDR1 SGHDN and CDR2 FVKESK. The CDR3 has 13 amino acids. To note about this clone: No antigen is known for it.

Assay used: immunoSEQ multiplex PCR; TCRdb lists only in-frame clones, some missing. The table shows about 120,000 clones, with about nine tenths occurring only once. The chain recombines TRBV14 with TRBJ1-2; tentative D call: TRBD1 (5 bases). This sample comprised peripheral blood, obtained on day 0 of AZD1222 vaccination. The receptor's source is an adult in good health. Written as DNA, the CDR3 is TGTGCCAGCAGCCCCGGGACGACATATGGCTACACCTTC. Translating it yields CASSPGTTYGYTF.